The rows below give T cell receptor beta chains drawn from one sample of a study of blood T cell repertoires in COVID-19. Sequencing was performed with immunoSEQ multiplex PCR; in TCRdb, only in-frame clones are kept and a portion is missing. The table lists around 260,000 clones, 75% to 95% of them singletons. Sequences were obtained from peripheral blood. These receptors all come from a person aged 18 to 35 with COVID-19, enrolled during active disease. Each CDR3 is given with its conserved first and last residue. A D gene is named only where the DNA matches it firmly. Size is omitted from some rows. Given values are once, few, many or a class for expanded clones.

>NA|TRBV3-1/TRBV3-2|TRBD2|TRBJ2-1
TGTGCCAGCAGCCCCCGGCGGACTAGCGGGAGTTTCGATGAGCAGTTCTTC
CASSPRRTSGSFDEQFF
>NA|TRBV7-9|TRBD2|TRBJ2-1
TGTGCCAGCAGTCATAGTTTCCTAGCGGGAGGGAATGAGCAGTTCTTC
CASSHSFLAGGNEQFF
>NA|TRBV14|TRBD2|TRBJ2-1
TGTGCCAGCAGTTCCGGGACTAGCGGGAGGAATGAGCAGTTCTTC
CASSSGTSGRNEQFF
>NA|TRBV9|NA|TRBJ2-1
TGTGCCAGCAGCGGACGGGGTCCCAATGAGCAGTTCTTC
CASSGRGPNEQFF
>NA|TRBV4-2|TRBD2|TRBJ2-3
TGTGCCAGCAGCCAAGAACATAAGAGACTAGCGGGAGGGGGGAAAGCGGATACGCAGTATTTT
CASSQEHKRLAGGGKADTQYF
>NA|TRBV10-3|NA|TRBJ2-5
TGTGCCATCACCACTAGACTGGAAGAGACCCAGTACTTC
CAITTRLEETQYF
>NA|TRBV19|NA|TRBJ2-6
TGTGCCAGTAGTCCCCTCTCTGGGGCCAACGTCCTGACTTTC
CASSPLSGANVLTF
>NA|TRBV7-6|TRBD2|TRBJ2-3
TGTGCCAGCAGTTTAAAGGAACGGGAGGTTCTTGATACGCAGTATTTT
CASSLKEREVLDTQYF
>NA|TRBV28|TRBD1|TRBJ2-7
TGTGCCAGCAGTTTCGGACAGGGGTCAGGCTACGAGCAGTACTTC
CASSFGQGSGYEQYF
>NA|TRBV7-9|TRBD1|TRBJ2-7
TGTGCCAGCAGCCGCGGACAGGGGACCTACGAGCAGTACTTC
CASSRGQGTYEQYF
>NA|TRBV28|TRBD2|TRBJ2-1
TGTGCCAGCAGTTTTACTAAGTTGGGACTAGCGGGAGGTTCGTCCTACAATGAGCAGTTCTTC
CASSFTKLGLAGGSSYNEQFF
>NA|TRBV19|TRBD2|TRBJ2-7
TGTGCCAGTAGTCCCAGACTAGCTGGCTACGAGCAGTACTTC
CASSPRLAGYEQYF
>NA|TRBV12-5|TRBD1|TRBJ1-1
TGTGCTAGTGTGGGACAGTCCCTCGTGGCCGAGAGCGGTGTTGAAGCTTTCTTT
CASVGQSLVAESGVEAFF
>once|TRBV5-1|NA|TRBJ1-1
TGCGCCAGCAGTCGGGGCACTGAAGCTTTCTTT
CASSRGTEAFF
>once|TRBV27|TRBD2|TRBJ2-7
TGTGCCAGCAGTTTATCGGTTCGCAGACTAGCGTACGAGCAGTACTTC
CASSLSVRRLAYEQYF
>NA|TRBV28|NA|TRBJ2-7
TGTGCCAGCAGCCTCCCGGGATCAAGGCTCTACGAGCAGTACTTC
CASSLPGSRLYEQYF
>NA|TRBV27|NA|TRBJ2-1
TGTGCCAGCTCCTGGGGTGGGAGTGATGAGCAGTTCTTC
CASSWGGSDEQFF
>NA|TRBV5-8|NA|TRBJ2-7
TGTGCCAGCAGCTTGATATCCGGTCTAGCGGAGCAGTACTTC
CASSLISGLAEQYF
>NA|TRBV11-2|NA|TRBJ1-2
TGTGCCAGCAGCTTAAGGGACAATTGGGGTGGCTACACCTTC
CASSLRDNWGGYTF
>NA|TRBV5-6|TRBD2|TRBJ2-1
TGTGCCAGCAGCTTGGGACTAGCTGTCAATGAGCAGTTCTTC
CASSLGLAVNEQFF
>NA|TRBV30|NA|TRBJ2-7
TGTGCCTGGAGTGGTAGCGGAGCCGAGCAGTACTTC
CAWSGSGAEQYF
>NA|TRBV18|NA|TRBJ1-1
TGTGCCAGCTCACCCGGCGGGGTGGAAGCTTTCTTT
CASSPGGVEAFF
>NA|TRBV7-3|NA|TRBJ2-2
TGTGCCAGCAGCTTAAATACGGGCGGGGAGCTGTTTTTT
CASSLNTGGELFF
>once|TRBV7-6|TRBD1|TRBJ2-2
TGTGCCAGCAGCTTAGGGACAGGCTGGATTACCGGGGAGCTGTTTTTT
CASSLGTGWITGELFF
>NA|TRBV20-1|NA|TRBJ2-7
TGCAGTGCTAGGGCACACTACGAGCAGTACTTC
CSARAHYEQYF
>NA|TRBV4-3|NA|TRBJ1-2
TGCGCCAGCAGCCAAGGAGAGGAGGGGGGCTACACCTTC
CASSQGEEGGYTF
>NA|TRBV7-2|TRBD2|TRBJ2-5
TGTGCCAGCGGGACTATAGAAGAGACCCAGTACTTC
CASGTIEETQYF
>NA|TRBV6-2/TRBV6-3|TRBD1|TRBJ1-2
TGTGCCAGCAGCTCACTTCCAGGGGGAAACTATGGCTACACCTTC
CASSSLPGGNYGYTF
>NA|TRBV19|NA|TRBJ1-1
TGTGCCAGTAGCTCCCCTTGGGGCAATGAAGCTTTCTTT
CASSSPWGNEAFF
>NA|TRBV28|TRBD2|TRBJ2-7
TGTGCCAGCAGTCATGGGAGCGGGAGGAGCTCCTACGAGCAGTACTTC
CASSHGSGRSSYEQYF
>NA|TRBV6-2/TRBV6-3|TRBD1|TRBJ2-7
TGTGCCAGCAGTATCCCCCCGGGACAGGGCCTATACGAGCAGTACTTC
CASSIPPGQGLYEQYF